The rows below give T cell receptor beta chains drawn from one sample of a study of blood T cell repertoires in COVID-19. The data were produced by immunoSEQ multiplex PCR, yet TCRdb's version contains in-frame clones alone and is incomplete. The sample holds 15,000 or so clones, approximately 92% seen once. The material sequenced was peripheral blood. The receptor source for this set is a human donor with active COVID-19. The donor label of this sample is uncertain. CDR3s include the opening cysteine and the closing phenylalanine or tryptophan. D genes are given only for firm matches.

>TRBJ2-1|TRBD2|TRBV6-5
CASRLPGLAGSEQFF
>TRBJ2-5|NA|TRBV20-1
CSAKQGETQYF
>TRBJ2-2|TRBD1|TRBV5-4
CASSSRDRAKDTGELFF
>TRBJ2-7|TRBD1|TRBV7-2
CASSKTGGAYEQYF
>TRBJ1-5|NA|TRBV19
CASSMGGAYNQPQHF
>TRBJ2-2|TRBD2|TRBV5-4
CASSLPGLAGGAGELFF
>TRBJ2-7|TRBD1|TRBV30
CAWSADRGALYEQYF
>TRBJ1-2|TRBD1|TRBV2
CAWGTAGYGYTF
>TRBJ2-1|TRBD2|TRBV6-5
CASSPGLAGGNEQFF
>TRBJ2-1|NA|TRBV19
CATGTQVYNEQFF
>TRBJ2-1|TRBD2|TRBV3-1/TRBV3-2
CASSVGTSWDNEQFF
>TRBJ1-1|NA|TRBV2
CASTGNTEAFF
>TRBJ2-3|TRBD2|TRBV6-1
CASSEYVAGGRTDTQYF
>TRBJ1-6|TRBD1|TRBV2
CASSGTGGMTLHF
>TRBJ1-2|TRBD1|TRBV5-1
CASSPDRGTGGYTF
>TRBJ2-7|TRBD1|TRBV2
CASNRGRPYEQYF
>TRBJ1-2|TRBD1|TRBV5-6
CASSLQGDWRGYTF
>TRBJ1-3|TRBD1|TRBV7-9
CASSHRGPGNTIYF
>TRBJ1-6|NA|TRBV18
CASSPSWQGGISYNSPLHF
>TRBJ2-2|TRBD2|TRBV5-6
CASSPGLTVWGTGELFF
>TRBJ2-5|TRBD2|TRBV5-3
CARSQGTSGSDRGETQYF
>TRBJ2-3|TRBD2|TRBV2
CASKLELAGGSTDTQYF
>TRBJ1-2|TRBD1|TRBV3-1/TRBV3-2
CASSQEGVYDRDYYGYTF
>TRBJ2-3|NA|TRBV2
CASRLQGGVDTQYF
>TRBJ2-1|TRBD2|TRBV28
CASSLRFAGGPHNEQFF
>TRBJ1-1|NA|TRBV7-9
CASSLVGHAPSQTEAFF
>TRBJ1-4|TRBD1|TRBV5-1
CASSPGQGVGNEKLFF
>TRBJ2-1|NA|TRBV11-3
CASSLRGAEQFF
>TRBJ1-1|NA|TRBV5-1
CASSPTGYTEAFF
>TRBJ2-1|TRBD2|TRBV29-1
CSVELAGEWDEQFF
>TRBJ2-7|TRBD2|TRBV7-9
CASSLGGPGLATYEQYF
>TRBJ2-3|TRBD2|TRBV5-1
CASSFFLAGPSTDTQYF
>TRBJ2-7|TRBD2|TRBV4-3
CASSRRLAADYEQYF
>TRBJ1-2|NA|TRBV19
CASSRGELSYGYTF
>TRBJ1-3|NA|TRBV15
CATSRDGSLFSGNTIYF
>TRBJ2-7|NA|TRBV29-1
CSVEETRSSYEQYF
>TRBJ2-7|NA|TRBV11-2
CASSHDRLAYEQYF
>TRBJ2-6|NA|TRBV4-3
CASSQDRSSSGANVLTF
>TRBJ1-4|TRBD1|TRBV6-5
CASSYGTATNEKLFF
>TRBJ2-7|NA|TRBV7-9
CASSPSSRDSKQYF
>TRBJ1-1|TRBD1|TRBV7-9
CASSPRQGAFSEAFF
>TRBJ2-3|NA|TRBV19
CASSFLGVGGTDTQYF
>TRBJ2-5|NA|TRBV9
CASSARYFETQYF
>TRBJ2-7|TRBD1|TRBV29-1
CSVGWDSSYEQYF
>TRBJ1-6|NA|TRBV6-1
CASSATGDQENSPLHF
>TRBJ2-2|NA|TRBV10-2
CASIKGANTGELFF
>TRBJ1-3|NA|TRBV6-5
CASSRQESGNTIYF
>TRBJ2-1|NA|TRBV2
CASSDGGKTYNEQFF
>TRBJ2-5|NA|TRBV19
CASSRGQTQETQYF
>TRBJ1-5|NA|TRBV9
CASSVTWGGNQPQHF